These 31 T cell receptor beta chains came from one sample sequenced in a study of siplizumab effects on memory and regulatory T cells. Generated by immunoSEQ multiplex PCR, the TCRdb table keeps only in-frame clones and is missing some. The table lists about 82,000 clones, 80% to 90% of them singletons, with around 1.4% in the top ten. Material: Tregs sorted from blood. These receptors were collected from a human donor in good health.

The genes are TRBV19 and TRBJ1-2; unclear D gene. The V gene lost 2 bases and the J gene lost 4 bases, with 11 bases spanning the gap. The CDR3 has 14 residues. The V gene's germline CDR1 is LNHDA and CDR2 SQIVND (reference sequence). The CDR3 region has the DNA TGTGCCAGTAGTATACTAGCGGACCGCTATGGCTACACCTTC. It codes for CASSILADRYGYTF.

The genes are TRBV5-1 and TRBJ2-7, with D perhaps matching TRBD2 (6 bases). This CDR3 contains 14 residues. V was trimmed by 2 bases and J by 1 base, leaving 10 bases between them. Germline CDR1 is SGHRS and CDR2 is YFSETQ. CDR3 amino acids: CASSFGTSSYEQYF. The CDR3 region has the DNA TGCGCCAGCAGCTTCGGGACTTCTTCCTACGAGCAGTACTTC. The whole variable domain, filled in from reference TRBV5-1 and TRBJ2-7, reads KAGVTQTPRYLIKTRGQQVTLSCSPISGHRSVSWYQQTPGQGLQFLFEYFSETQRNKGNFPGRFSGRQFSNSRSEMNVSTLELGDSALYLCASSFGTSSYEQYFGPGTRLTVT.

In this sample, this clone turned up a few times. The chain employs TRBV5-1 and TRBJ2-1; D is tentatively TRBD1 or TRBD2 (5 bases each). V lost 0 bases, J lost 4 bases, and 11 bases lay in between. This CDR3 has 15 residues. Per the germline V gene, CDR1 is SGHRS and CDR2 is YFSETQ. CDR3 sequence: CASSLEGREYNEQFF. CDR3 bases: TGCGCCAGCAGCTTGGAGGGACGTGAGTACAATGAGCAGTTCTTC.

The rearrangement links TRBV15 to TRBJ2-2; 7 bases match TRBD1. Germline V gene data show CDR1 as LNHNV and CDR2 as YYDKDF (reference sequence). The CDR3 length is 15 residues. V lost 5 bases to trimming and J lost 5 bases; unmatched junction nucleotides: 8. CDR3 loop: CATSGRGRGTGELFF. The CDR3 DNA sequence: TGTGCCACCAGCGGAAGGGGGCGCGGAACCGGGGAGCTGTTTTTT.

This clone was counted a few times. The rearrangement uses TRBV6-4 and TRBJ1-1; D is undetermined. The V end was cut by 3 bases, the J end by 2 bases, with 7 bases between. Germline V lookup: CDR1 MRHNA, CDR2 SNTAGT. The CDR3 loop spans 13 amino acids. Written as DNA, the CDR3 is TGTGCCAGCAGTGAGGGCAGTAACACTGAAGCTTTCTTT. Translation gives CASSEGSNTEAFF.

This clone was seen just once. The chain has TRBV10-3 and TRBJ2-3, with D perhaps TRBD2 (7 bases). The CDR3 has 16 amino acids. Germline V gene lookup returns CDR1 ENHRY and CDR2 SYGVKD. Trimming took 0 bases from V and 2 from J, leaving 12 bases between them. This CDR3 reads CAISESMGGPTDTQYF. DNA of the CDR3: TGTGCCATCAGTGAGTCGATGGGGGGGCCCACAGATACGCAGTATTTT.

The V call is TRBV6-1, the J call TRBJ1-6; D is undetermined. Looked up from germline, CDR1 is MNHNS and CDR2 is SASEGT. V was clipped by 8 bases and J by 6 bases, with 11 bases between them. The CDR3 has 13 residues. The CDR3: CASEDVPNSPLHF. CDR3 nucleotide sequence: TGTGCCAGCGAGGATGTTCCTAATTCACCCCTCCACTTT.

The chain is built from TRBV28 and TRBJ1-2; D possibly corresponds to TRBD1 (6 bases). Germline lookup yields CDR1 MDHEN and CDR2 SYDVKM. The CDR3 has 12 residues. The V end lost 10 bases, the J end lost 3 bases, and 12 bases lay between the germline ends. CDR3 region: CAILTGHYGYTF. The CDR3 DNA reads TGTGCCATCCTTACAGGGCACTATGGCTACACCTTC.

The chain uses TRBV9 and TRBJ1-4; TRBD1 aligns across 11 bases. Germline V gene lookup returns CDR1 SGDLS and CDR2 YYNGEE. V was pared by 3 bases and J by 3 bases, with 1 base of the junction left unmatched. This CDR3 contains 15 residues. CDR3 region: CASSGGQGANEKLFF. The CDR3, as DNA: TGTGCCAGCAGCGGGGGACAGGGGGCTAATGAAAAACTGTTTTTT. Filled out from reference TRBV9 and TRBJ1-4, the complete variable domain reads DSGVTQTPKHLITATGQRVTLRCSPRSGDLSVYWYQQSLDQGLQFLIQYYNGEERAKGNILERFSAQQFPDLHSELNLSSLELGDSALYFCASSGGQGANEKLFFGSGTQLSVL.

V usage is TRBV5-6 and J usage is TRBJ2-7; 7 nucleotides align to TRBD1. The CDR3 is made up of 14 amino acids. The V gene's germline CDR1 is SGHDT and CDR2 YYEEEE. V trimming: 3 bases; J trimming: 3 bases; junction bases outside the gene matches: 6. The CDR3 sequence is CASSSNSGGYEQYF. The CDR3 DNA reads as TGTGCCAGCAGCTCGAACTCAGGGGGCTACGAGCAGTACTTC.

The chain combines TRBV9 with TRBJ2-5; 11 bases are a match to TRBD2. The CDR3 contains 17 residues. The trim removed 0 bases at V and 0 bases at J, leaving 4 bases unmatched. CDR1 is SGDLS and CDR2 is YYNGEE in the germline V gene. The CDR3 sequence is CASSVAPSGGYQETQYF. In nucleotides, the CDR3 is TGTGCCAGCAGCGTAGCTCCTAGCGGGGGGTACCAAGAGACCCAGTACTTC.

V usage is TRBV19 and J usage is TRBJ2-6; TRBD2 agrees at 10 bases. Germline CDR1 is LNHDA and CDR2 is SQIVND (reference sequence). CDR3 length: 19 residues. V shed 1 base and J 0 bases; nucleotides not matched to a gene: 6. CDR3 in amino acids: CASSIGRIAGGSGANVLTF. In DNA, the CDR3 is TGTGCCAGTAGTATAGGTCGGATAGCGGGGGGCTCTGGGGCCAACGTCCTGACTTTC.

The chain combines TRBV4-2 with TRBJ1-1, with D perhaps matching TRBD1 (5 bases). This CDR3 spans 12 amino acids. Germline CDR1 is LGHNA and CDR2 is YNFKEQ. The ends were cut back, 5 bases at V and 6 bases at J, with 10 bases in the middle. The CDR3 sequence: CASSWVGAEAFF. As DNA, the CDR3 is TGTGCCAGCAGCTGGGTGGGGGCTGAAGCTTTCTTT.

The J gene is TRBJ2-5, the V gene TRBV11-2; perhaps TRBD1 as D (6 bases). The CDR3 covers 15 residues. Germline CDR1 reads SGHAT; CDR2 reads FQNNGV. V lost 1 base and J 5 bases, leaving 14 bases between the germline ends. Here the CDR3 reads CASSLGGGAGETQYF. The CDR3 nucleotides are TGTGCCAGCAGCTTAGGTGGGGGCGCCGGGGAGACCCAGTACTTC.

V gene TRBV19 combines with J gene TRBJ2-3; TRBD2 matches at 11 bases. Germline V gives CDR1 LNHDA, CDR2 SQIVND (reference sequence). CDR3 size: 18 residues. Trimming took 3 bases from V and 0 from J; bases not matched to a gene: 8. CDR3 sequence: CASSIRALAGGSTDTQYF. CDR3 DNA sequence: TGTGCCAGTAGTATTCGAGCTCTAGCGGGGGGTAGCACAGATACGCAGTATTTT.

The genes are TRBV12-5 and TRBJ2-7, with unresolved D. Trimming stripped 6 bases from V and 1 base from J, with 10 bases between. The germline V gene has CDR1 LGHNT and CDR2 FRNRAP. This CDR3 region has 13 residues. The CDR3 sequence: CASGTAASYEQYF. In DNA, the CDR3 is TGTGCTAGTGGAACGGCAGCTTCCTACGAGCAGTACTTC.

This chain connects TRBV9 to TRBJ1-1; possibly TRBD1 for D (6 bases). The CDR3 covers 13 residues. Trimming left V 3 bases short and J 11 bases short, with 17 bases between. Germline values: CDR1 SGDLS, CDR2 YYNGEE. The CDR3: CASSALPIGGAFF. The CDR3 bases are TGTGCCAGCAGCGCCCTCCCCATTGGGGGCGCTTTCTTT.

The chain's CDR3 is CASSEVLGRPKNIQYF. Written as DNA, the CDR3 is TGTGCCAGCAGTGAAGTGTTGGGCAGGCCGAAAAACATTCAGTACTTC. The genes are TRBV6-1 and TRBJ2-4; D unclear. This CDR3 spans 16 amino acids. Looked up from germline, CDR1 is MNHNS and CDR2 is SASEGT. Trimming left V 1 base short and J 4 bases short, with 14 bases between.

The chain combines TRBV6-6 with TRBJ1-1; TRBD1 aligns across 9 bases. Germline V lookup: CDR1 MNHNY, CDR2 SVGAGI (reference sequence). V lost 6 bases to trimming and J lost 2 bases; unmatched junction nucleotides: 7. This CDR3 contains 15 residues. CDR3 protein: CASRKGTGPNTEAFF. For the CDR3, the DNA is TGTGCCAGCAGGAAAGGGACAGGGCCCAACACTGAAGCTTTCTTT.

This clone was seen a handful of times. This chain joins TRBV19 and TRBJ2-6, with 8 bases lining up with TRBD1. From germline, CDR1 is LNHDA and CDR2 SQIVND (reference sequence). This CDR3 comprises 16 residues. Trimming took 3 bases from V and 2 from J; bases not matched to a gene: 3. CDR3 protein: CASSMLTGAGANVLTF. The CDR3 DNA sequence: TGTGCCAGTAGTATGCTGACAGGGGCTGGGGCCAACGTCCTGACTTTC.

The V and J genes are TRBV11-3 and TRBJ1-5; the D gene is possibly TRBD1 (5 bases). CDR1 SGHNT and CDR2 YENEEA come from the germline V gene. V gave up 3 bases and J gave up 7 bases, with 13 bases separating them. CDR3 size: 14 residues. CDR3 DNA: TGTGCCAGCAGCTTTGCAGGGAGCCAGCAGCCCCAGCATTTT. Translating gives CASSFAGSQQPQHF.

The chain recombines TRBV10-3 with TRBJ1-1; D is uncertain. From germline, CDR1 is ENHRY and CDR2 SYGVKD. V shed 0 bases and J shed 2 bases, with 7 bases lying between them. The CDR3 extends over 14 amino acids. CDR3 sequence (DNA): TGTGCCATCAGTGAGTCGCCACAAAACACTGAAGCTTTCTTT. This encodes CAISESPQNTEAFF.

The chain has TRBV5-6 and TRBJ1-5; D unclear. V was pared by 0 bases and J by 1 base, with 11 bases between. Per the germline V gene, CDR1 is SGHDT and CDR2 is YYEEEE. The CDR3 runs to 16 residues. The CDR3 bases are TGTGCCAGCAGCTTGGGTCCAGGCGGGAGCAATCAGCCCCAGCATTTT. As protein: CASSLGPGGSNQPQHF.

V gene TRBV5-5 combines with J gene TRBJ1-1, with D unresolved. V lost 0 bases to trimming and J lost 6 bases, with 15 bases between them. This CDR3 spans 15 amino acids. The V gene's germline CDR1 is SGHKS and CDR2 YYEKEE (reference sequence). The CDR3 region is CASSLGAVTRAEAFF. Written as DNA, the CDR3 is TGTGCCAGCAGCTTGGGGGCAGTTACACGGGCTGAAGCTTTCTTT.

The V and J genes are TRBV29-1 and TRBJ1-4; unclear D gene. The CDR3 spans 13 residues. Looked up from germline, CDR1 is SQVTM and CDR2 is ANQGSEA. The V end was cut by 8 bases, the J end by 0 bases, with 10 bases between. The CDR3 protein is CSFTGTTNEKLFF. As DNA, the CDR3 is TGCAGCTTCACCGGGACAACTAATGAAAAACTGTTTTTT.

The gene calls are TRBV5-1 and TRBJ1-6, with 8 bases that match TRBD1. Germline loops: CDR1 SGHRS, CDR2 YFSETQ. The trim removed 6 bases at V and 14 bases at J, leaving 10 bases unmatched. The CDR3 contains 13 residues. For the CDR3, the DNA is TGCGCCAGCAAACTAGGACAGGGTTTTGCCCTCCACTTT. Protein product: CASKLGQGFALHF.

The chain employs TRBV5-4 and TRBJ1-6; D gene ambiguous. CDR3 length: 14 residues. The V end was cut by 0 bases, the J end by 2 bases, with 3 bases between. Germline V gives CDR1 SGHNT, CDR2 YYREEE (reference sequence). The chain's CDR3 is CASSLGPYNSPLHF. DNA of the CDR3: TGTGCCAGCAGCTTGGGCCCCTATAATTCACCCCTCCACTTT. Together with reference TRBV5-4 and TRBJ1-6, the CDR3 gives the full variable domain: ETGVTQSPTHLIKTRGQQVTLRCSSQSGHNTVSWYQQALGQGPQFIFQYYREEENGRGNFPPRFSGLQFPNYSSELNVNALELDDSALYLCASSLGPYNSPLHFGNGTRLTVT.

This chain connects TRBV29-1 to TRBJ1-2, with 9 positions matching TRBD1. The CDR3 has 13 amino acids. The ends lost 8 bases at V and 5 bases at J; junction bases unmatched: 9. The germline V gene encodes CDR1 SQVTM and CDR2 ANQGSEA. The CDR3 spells CSHRDRASYGYTF. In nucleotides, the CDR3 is TGCAGCCACCGGGACAGGGCATCGTATGGCTACACCTTC.

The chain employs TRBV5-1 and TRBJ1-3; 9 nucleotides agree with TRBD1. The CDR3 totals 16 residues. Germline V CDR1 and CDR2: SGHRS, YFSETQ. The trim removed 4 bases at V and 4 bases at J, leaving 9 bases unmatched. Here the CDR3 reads CASSRTGVLGGNTIYF. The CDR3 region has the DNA TGCGCCAGCAGCCGGACAGGGGTGCTAGGAGGAAACACCATATATTTT.

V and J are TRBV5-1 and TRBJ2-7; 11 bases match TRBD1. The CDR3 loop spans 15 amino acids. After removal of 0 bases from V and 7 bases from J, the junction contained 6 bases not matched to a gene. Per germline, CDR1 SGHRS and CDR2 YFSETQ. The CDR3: CASSLGPGQGGEQYF. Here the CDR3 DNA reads TGCGCCAGCAGCTTGGGACCGGGACAGGGGGGAGAGCAGTACTTC.

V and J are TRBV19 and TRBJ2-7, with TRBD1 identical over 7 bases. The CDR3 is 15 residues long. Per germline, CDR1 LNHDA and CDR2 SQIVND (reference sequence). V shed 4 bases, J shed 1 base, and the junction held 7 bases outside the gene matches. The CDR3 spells CASSTRDRNSYEQYF. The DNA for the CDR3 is TGTGCCAGTAGTACTAGGGACAGAAATTCCTACGAGCAGTACTTC.